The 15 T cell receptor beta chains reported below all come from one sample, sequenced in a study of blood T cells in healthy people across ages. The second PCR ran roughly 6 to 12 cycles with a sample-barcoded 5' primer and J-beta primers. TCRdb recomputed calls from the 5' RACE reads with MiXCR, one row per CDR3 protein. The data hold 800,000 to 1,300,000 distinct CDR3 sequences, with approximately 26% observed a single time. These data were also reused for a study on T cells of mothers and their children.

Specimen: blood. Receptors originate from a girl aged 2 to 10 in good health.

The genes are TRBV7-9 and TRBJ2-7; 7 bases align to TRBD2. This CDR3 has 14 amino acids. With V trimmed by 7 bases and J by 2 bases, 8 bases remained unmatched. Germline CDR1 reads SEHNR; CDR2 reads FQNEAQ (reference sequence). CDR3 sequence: CASTSSSGTYEQYF. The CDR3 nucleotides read TGTGCCAGCACCTCCTCTAGCGGCACCTACGAGCAGTACTTC.

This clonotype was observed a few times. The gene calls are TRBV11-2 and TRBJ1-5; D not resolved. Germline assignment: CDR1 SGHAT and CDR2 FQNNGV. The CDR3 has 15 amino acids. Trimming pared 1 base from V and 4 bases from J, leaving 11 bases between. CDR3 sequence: CASSLGGLQNQPQHF. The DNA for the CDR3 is TGTGCCAGCAGCTTAGGGGGTCTCCAGAATCAGCCCCAGCATTTT.

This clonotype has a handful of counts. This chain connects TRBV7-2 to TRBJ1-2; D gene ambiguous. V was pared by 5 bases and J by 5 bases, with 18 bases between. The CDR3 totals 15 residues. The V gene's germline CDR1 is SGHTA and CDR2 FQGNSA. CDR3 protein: CASSRTPSQDYGYTF. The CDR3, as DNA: TGTGCCAGCAGCCGAACACCCAGTCAGGATTATGGCTACACCTTC.

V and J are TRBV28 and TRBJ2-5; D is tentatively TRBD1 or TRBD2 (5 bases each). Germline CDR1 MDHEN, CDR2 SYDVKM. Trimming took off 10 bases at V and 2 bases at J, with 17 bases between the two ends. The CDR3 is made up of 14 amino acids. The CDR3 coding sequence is TGTGCCACCTTGGGACCTAAAATGCAAGAGACCCAGTACTTC. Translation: CATLGPKMQETQYF.

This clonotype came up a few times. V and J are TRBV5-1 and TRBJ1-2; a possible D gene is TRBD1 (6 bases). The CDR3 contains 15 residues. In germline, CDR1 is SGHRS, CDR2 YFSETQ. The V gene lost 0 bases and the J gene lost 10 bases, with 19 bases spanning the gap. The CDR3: CASSLDEPQGSTYTF. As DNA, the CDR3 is TGCGCCAGCAGCTTGGATGAGCCCCAGGGGTCTACCTACACCTTC.

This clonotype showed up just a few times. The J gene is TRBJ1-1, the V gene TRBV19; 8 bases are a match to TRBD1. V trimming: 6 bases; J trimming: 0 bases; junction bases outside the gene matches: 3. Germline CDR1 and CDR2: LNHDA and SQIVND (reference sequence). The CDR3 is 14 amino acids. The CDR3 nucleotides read TGTGCCAGTAGCATCAGGGGGCTGAACACTGAAGCTTTCTTT. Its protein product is CASSIRGLNTEAFF.

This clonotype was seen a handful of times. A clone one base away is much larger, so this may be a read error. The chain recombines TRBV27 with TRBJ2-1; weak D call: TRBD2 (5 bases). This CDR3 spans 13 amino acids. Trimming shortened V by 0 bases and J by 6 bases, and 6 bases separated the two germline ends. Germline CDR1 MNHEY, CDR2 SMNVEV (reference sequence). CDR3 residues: CASSLSTSNEQFF. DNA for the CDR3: TGTGCCAGCAGTTTATCCACTAGCAATGAGCAGTTCTTC.

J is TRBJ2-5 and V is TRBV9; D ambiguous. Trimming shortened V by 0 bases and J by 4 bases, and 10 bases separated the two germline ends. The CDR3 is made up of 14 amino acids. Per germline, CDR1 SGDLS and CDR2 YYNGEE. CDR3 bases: TGTGCCAGCAGCGTAGAAGACGTACCAGAGACCCAGTACTTC. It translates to CASSVEDVPETQYF. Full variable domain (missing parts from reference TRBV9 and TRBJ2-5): DSGVTQTPKHLITATGQRVTLRCSPRSGDLSVYWYQQSLDQGLQFLIQYYNGEERAKGNILERFSAQQFPDLHSELNLSSLELGDSALYFCASSVEDVPETQYFGPGTRLLVL.

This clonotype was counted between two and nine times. CDR3 region: CASSLHRDMNTEAFF. CDR3 DNA: TGTGCCAGCAGCTTGCACAGGGATATGAACACTGAAGCTTTCTTT. This chain uses TRBV28 with TRBJ1-1; possibly TRBD1 for D (6 bases). The germline CDR1 and CDR2 sequences are MDHEN and SYDVKM. The CDR3 runs 15 residues. Trimming pared 6 bases from V and 0 bases from J, leaving 14 bases between.

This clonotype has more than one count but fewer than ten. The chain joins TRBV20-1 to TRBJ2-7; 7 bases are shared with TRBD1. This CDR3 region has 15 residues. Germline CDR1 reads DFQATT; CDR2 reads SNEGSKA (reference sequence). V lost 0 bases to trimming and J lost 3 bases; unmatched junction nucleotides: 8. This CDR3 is CSARDIRGLHYEQYF. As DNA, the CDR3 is TGCAGTGCTAGAGATATAAGGGGGCTGCACTACGAGCAGTACTTC.

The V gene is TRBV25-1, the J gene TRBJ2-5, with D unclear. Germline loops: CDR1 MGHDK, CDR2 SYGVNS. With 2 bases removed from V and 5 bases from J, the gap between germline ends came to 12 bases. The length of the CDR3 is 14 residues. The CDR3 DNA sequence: TGTGCCAGCAGTGAACATGGGCCCAGGGAGACCCAGTACTTC. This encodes CASSEHGPRETQYF.

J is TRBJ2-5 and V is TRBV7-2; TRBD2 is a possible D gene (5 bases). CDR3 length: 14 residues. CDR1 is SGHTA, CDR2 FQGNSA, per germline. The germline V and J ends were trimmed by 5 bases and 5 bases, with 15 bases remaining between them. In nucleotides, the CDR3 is TGTGCCAGCAGCACCGGGCGGGCGGCGGAGACCCAGTACTTC. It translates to CASSTGRAAETQYF.

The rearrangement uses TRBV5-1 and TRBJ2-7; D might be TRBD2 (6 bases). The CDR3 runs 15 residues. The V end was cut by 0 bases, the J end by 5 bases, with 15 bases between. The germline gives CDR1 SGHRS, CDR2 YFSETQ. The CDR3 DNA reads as TGCGCCAGCAGCTTGGTGTCGTCGCGGGGAGACGAGCAGTACTTC. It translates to CASSLVSSRGDEQYF.

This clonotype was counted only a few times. The CDR3 here is CSARTSGRYRELFF. CDR3 DNA: TGCAGTGCCCGGACTAGCGGGAGATATAGGGAGCTGTTTTTT. The rearrangement links TRBV20-1 to TRBJ2-2, with 13 nucleotides matching TRBD2. Germline values: CDR1 DFQATT, CDR2 SNEGSKA (reference sequence). V lost 6 bases to trimming and J lost 9 bases; unmatched junction nucleotides: 7. The CDR3 has 14 residues.

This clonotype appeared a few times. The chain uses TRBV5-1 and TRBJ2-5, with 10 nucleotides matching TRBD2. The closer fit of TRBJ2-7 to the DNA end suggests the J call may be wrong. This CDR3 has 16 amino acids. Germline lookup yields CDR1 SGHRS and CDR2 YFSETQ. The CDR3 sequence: CASSLGFPSGSYEQYF. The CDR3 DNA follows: TGCGCCAGCAGCTTGGGTTTCCCTAGCGGGAGTTACGAGCAGTACTTC.